These T cell receptor beta chains were read from a single sample in a study of shared clonotypes between healthy human individuals. The assay was immunoSEQ multiplex PCR, and TCRdb's table has in-frame clones only and misses some. The repertoire holds just over 2,000,000 clones, about 95% seen once, with about 1.1% in the top ten. Source material: naive CD8+ T cells sorted from blood. The receptors shown here come from a man aged 18 to 30 in good health. Each CDR3 is given with its conserved first and last residue. The order of the fields is D gene, CDR3 length, V gene, J gene, clone size, CDR3 protein, CDR3 DNA. A D gene is named only where the DNA matches it firmly. Not all rows give a size; the values are once, few, many and, for expanded clones, a class.

>TRBD1|16|TRBV2|TRBJ1-1|.
CASSDGGQGLNTEAFF
TGTGCCAGCAGTGATGGTGGACAGGGGCTGAACACTGAAGCTTTCTTT
>.|13|TRBV5-6|TRBJ1-1|.
CASSLGLNTEAFF
TGTGCCAGCAGCTTGGGTTTGAACACTGAAGCTTTCTTT
>.|15|TRBV28|TRBJ1-6|once
CASSHMEDYNSPLHF
TGTGCCAGCAGTCACATGGAGGACTATAATTCACCCCTCCACTTT
>TRBD1|15|TRBV27|TRBJ2-1|.
CASSLVGTGSNEQFF
TGTGCCAGCAGTTTAGTGGGGACAGGGTCCAATGAGCAGTTCTTC
>.|13|TRBV7-9|TRBJ2-5|.
CASSTPWSETQYF
TGTGCCAGCAGTACGCCTTGGTCGGAGACCCAGTACTTC
>.|13|TRBV6-1|TRBJ1-2|.
CASSEWNTYGYTF
TGTGCCAGCAGTGAATGGAATACCTATGGCTACACCTTC
>.|13|TRBV19|TRBJ2-1|.
CASSTDVGGEQFF
TGTGCCAGTAGTACCGACGTCGGCGGTGAGCAGTTCTTC
>.|16|TRBV27|TRBJ2-7|.
CASSLGGGLTRYEQYF
TGTGCCAGCAGTTTGGGAGGGGGCCTAACCCGCTACGAGCAGTACTTC
>TRBD1|13|TRBV7-8|TRBJ2-7|.
CASSGQGRYEQYF
TGTGCCAGCAGCGGACAGGGGCGGTACGAGCAGTACTTC
>.|13|TRBV7-9|TRBJ2-5|.
CASSGRDQETQYF
TGTGCCAGCAGCGGGCGGGACCAAGAGACCCAGTACTTC
>TRBD2|15|TRBV11-2|TRBJ2-1|.
CASLSITGGYNEQFF
TGTGCCAGCCTCTCTATAACGGGGGGCTACAATGAGCAGTTCTTC
>TRBD1|17|TRBV27|TRBJ1-1|.
CASSPLGTGNVNTEAFF
TGTGCCAGCAGTCCCTTGGGGACAGGGAATGTAAACACTGAAGCTTTCTTT
>.|16|TRBV19|TRBJ1-5|.
CASSIPQLTVNQPQHF
TGTGCCAGTAGTATTCCCCAATTAACGGTCAATCAGCCCCAGCATTTT
>.|15|TRBV19|TRBJ2-7|once
CASSILGGPNYEQYF
TGTGCCAGTAGTATCCTTGGCGGGCCCAACTACGAGCAGTACTTC
>TRBD2|16|TRBV27|TRBJ2-5|.
CASSLTVAGTKETQYF
TGTGCCAGCAGTTTAACGGTAGCGGGGACCAAAGAGACCCAGTACTTC
>.|12|TRBV9|TRBJ2-7|once
CASSALPYEQYF
TGTGCCAGCAGCGCCCTTCCCTACGAGCAGTACTTC
>.|17|TRBV4-1|TRBJ2-7|.
CASSQESGSMRTGEQYF
TGCGCCAGCAGCCAAGAATCAGGTTCCATGCGTACGGGCGAGCAGTACTTC
>.|15|TRBV9|TRBJ1-2|few
CASSVAPESGYGYTF
TGTGCCAGCAGCGTAGCGCCGGAGAGTGGCTATGGCTACACCTTC
>.|13|TRBV9|TRBJ1-1|.
CASSVSMNTEAFF
TGTGCCAGCAGCGTCTCGATGAACACTGAAGCTTTCTTT
>.|13|TRBV10-3|TRBJ1-2|.
CAISEGRGHGYTF
TGTGCCATCAGTGAGGGCAGGGGCCATGGCTACACCTTC
>TRBD2|15|TRBV10-2|TRBJ2-1|.
CANSDPGGRANEQFF
TGCGCCAACAGTGATCCGGGCGGGAGGGCCAATGAGCAGTTCTTC
>TRBD2|15|TRBV6-5|TRBJ2-7|.
CASGKAGGQTYEQYF
TGTGCCAGCGGGAAGGCGGGAGGGCAAACCTACGAGCAGTACTTC
>.|15|TRBV7-9|TRBJ2-3|once
CASSSKVSDTDTQYF
TGTGCCAGCAGCTCGAAGGTATCGGACACAGATACGCAGTATTTT
>.|13|TRBV2|TRBJ2-1|.
CASPTESLDEQFF
TGTGCCAGCCCGACGGAGAGCCTCGATGAGCAGTTCTTC
>.|15|TRBV15|TRBJ2-5|.
CATSNPRQMQETQYF
TGTGCCACCAGCAACCCCCGACAGATGCAAGAGACCCAGTACTTC
>TRBD1|14|TRBV7-9|TRBJ2-7|.
CASSLLGQKDEQYF
TGTGCCAGCAGCTTGCTGGGACAGAAAGACGAGCAGTACTTC
>.|14|TRBV7-9|TRBJ2-1|.
CASSLAVMGMEQFF
TGTGCCAGCAGCTTAGCGGTAATGGGGATGGAGCAGTTCTTC
>.|15|TRBV4-1|TRBJ1-5|.
CASSQGAHSNQPQHF
TGCGCCAGCAGCCAAGGGGCCCATAGCAATCAGCCCCAGCATTTT
>.|13|TRBV5-6|TRBJ2-7|.
CASSYGVAYEQYF
TGTGCCAGCAGCTATGGGGTTGCCTACGAGCAGTACTTC
>.|14|TRBV27|TRBJ2-1|.
CASSLRGPGDEQFF
TGTGCCAGCAGTTTAAGGGGCCCGGGGGATGAGCAGTTCTTC
>.|14|TRBV27|TRBJ1-2|.
CASSSWTSPYGYTF
TGTGCCAGCAGTTCCTGGACCAGCCCCTATGGCTACACCTTC
>TRBD2|17|TRBV27|TRBJ2-1|.
CASSPPGGLAAYNEQFF
TGTGCCAGCAGTCCCCCGGGGGGACTAGCGGCCTACAATGAGCAGTTCTTC
>.|14|TRBV5-6|TRBJ1-2|few
CASSPQSSNYGYTF
TGTGCCAGCAGCCCTCAGTCCTCTAACTATGGCTACACCTTC
>.|15|TRBV5-4|TRBJ2-7|.
CASSRDGESSYEQYF
TGTGCCAGCAGCCGGGACGGGGAAAGCTCCTACGAGCAGTACTTC
>TRBD2|17|TRBV6-1|TRBJ2-1|.
CASSEVGREPPYNEQFF
TGTGCCAGCAGTGAAGTGGGGCGGGAGCCCCCCTACAATGAGCAGTTCTTC
>.|15|TRBV19|TRBJ2-7|.
CASSIDLDSTYEQYF
TGTGCCAGTAGTATAGATTTGGACAGCACCTACGAGCAGTACTTC
>.|14|TRBV19|TRBJ2-7|.
CASSPGGSSYEQYF
TGTGCCAGTAGTCCAGGGGGGAGCTCCTACGAGCAGTACTTC
>.|12|TRBV27|TRBJ2-2|.
CAIGTYTGELFF
TGTGCCATCGGGACCTACACCGGGGAGCTGTTTTTT
>.|13|TRBV5-4|TRBJ1-1|.
CASSSSGGTEAFF
TGTGCCAGCAGCTCGAGTGGGGGCACTGAAGCTTTCTTT
>.|15|TRBV25-1|TRBJ1-1|.
CASSEYKGGITEAFF
TGTGCCAGCAGTGAATACAAGGGTGGAATCACTGAAGCTTTCTTT
>TRBD1|13|TRBV27|TRBJ2-5|.
CASSSGTEETQYF
TGTGCCAGCAGTTCCGGGACAGAAGAGACCCAGTACTTC
>.|12|TRBV15|TRBJ2-7|.
CATSSDGYEQYF
TGTGCCACCAGCTCCGACGGGTACGAGCAGTACTTC
>TRBD1|13|TRBV16|TRBJ1-2|.
CASSPQGAYGYTF
TGTGCCAGCAGTCCACAGGGGGCGTATGGCTACACCTTC
>TRBD2|14|TRBV27|TRBJ2-7|.
CASSRGSYTYEQYF
TGTGCCAGCAGTCGCGGGAGTTATACCTACGAGCAGTACTTC
>.|11|TRBV19|TRBJ2-2|.
CASTGTGELFF
TGTGCCAGTACCGGCACCGGGGAGCTGTTTTTT
>.|14|TRBV19|TRBJ1-1|.
CASSWTGGNTEAFF
TGTGCCAGTAGCTGGACCGGTGGGAACACTGAAGCTTTCTTT
>.|13|TRBV29-1|TRBJ1-3|once
CSVEGGDGNTIYF
TGCAGCGTTGAAGGGGGTGACGGAAACACCATATATTTT
>.|14|TRBV2|TRBJ2-2|.
CASSPAGDTGELFF
TGTGCCAGCAGTCCAGCGGGTGACACCGGGGAGCTGTTTTTT
>TRBD1|16|TRBV13|TRBJ1-2|.
CASSSDESTGDYGYTF
TGTGCCAGCAGCTCTGACGAATCGACAGGGGACTATGGCTACACCTTC
>.|16|TRBV19|TRBJ1-6|.
CASSPGHTASNSPLHF
TGTGCCAGTAGCCCCGGACACACGGCTTCCAATTCACCCCTCCACTTT
>.|16|TRBV5-1|TRBJ1-1|.
CASMWDSTALNTEAFF
TGCGCCAGCATGTGGGATTCGACAGCCCTGAACACTGAAGCTTTCTTT
>.|14|TRBV27|TRBJ1-2|.
CASSFGAGNYGYTF
TGTGCCAGCAGTTTTGGCGCAGGGAACTATGGCTACACCTTC